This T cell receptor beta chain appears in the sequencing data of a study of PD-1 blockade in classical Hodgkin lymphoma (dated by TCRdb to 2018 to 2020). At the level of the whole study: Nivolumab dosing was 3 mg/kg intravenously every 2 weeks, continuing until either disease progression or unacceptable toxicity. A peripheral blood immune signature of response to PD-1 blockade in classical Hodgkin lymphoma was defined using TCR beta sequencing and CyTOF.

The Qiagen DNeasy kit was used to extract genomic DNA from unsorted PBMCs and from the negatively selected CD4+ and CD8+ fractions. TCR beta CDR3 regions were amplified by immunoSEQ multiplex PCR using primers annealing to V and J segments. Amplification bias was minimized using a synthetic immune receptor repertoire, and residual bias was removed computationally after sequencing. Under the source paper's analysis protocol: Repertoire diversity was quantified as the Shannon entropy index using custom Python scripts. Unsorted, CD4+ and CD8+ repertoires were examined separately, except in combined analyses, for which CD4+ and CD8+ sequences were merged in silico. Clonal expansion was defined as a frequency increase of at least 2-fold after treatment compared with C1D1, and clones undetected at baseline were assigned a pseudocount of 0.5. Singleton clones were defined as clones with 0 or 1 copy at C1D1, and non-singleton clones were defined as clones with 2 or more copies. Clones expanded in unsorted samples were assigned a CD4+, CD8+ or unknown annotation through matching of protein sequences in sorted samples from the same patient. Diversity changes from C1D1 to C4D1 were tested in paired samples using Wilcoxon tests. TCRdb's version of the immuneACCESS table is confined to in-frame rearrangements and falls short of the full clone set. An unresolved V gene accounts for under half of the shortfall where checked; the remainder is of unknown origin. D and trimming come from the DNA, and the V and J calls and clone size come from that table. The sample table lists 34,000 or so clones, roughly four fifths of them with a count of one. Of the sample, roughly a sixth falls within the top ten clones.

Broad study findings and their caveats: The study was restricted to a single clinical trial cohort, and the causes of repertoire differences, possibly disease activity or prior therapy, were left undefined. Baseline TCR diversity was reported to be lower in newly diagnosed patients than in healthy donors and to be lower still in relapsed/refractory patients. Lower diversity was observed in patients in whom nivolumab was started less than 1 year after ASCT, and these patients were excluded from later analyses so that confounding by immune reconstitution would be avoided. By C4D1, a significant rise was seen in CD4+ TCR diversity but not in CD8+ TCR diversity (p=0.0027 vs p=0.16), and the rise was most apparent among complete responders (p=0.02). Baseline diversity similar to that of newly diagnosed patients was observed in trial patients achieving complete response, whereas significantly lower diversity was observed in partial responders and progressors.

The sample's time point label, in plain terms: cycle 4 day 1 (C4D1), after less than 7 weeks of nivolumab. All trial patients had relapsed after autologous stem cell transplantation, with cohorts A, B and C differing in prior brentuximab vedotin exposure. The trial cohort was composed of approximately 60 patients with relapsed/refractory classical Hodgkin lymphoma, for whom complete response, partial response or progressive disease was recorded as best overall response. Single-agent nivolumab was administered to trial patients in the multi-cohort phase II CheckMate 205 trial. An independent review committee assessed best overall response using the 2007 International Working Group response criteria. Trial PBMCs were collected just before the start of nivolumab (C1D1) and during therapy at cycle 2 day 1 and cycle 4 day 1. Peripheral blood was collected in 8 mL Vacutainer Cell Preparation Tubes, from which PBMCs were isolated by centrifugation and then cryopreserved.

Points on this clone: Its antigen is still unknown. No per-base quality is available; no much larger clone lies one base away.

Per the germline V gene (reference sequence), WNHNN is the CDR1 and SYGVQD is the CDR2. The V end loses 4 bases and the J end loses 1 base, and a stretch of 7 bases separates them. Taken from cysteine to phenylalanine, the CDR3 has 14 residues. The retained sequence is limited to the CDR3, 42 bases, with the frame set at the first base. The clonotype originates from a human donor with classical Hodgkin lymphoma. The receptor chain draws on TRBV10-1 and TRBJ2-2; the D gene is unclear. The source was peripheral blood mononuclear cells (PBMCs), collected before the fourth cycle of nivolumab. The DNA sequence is TGCGCCAGCAGTGTGGCAGGGAACACCGGGGAGCTGTTTTTT. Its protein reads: CASSVAGNTGELFF.